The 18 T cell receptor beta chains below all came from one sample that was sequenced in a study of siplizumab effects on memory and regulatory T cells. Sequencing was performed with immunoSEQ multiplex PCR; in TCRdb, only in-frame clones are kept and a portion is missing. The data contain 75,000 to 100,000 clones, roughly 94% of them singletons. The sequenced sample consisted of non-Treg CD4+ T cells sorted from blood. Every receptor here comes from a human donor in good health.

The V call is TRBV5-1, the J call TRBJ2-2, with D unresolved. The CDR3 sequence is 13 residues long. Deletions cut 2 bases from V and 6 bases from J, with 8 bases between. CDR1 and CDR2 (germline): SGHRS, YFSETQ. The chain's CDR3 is CASSFSPSGELFF. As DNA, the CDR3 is TGCGCCAGCAGCTTCAGTCCCTCCGGGGAGCTGTTTTTT.

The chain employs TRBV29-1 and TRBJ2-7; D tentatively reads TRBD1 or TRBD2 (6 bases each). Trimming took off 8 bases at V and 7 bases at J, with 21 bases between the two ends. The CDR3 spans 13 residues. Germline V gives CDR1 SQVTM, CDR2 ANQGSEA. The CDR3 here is CSTRVGGRGEQYF. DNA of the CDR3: TGCAGCACCCGAGTCGGGGGCCGGGGTGAGCAGTACTTC.

CDR3 region: CASSPTRLPYNEQFF. DNA of the CDR3: TGTGCCAGCAGCCCAACTAGACTACCCTACAATGAGCAGTTCTTC. This rearrangement joins TRBV9 to TRBJ2-1, with a weak D call TRBD2 (5 bases). Germline CDR1 is SGDLS and CDR2 is YYNGEE. Trimming cost V 4 bases and J 2 bases, with 13 bases left between them. CDR3 length equals 15 residues.

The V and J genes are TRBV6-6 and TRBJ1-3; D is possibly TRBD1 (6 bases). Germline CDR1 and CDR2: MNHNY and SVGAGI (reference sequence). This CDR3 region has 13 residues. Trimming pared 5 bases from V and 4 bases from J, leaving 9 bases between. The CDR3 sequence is CASSDTGGNTIYF. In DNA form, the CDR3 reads TGTGCCAGCAGTGACACAGGGGGAAACACCATATATTTT.

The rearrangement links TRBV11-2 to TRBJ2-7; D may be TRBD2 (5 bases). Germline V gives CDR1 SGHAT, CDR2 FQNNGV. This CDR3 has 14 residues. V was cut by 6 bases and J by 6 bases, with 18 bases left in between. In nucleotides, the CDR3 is TGTGCCAGCAGGCCAGGACTCCGGCCCTCCGAGCAGTACTTC. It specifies CASRPGLRPSEQYF.

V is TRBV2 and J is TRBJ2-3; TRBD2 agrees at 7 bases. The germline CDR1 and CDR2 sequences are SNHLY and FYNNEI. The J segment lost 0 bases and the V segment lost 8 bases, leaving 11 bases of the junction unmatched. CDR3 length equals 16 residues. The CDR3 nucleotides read TGTGCCAGCCTTGAGGGACTACAAGGTAGCACAGATACGCAGTATTTT. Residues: CASLEGLQGSTDTQYF.

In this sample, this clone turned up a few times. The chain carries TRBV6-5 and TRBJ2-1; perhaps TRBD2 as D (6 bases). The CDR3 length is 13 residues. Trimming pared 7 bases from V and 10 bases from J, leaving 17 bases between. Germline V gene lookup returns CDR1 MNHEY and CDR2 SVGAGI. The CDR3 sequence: CASINRQGGEQFF. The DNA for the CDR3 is TGTGCCAGCATCAACAGGCAGGGAGGAGAGCAGTTCTTC.

DNA for the CDR3: TGTGCCAGTATGGTGCAGGATAATGAAAAACTGTTTTTT. The encoded protein is CASMVQDNEKLFF. The gene calls are TRBV19 and TRBJ1-4; no definite D call. Germline V gene lookup returns CDR1 LNHDA and CDR2 SQIVND (reference sequence). Trimming took 7 bases from V and 4 from J, leaving 10 bases between them. The CDR3 loop spans 13 amino acids.

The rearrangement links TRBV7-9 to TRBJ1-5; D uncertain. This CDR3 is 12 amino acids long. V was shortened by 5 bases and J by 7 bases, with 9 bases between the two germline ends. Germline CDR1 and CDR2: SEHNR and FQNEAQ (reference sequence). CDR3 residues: CASSPLGQPQHF. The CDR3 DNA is TGTGCCAGCAGCCCCCTGGGGCAGCCCCAGCATTTT.

The CDR3 region is CASSPPRGTTEAFF. The CDR3 DNA reads TGTGCCAGCTCACCACCGCGGGGAACGACTGAAGCTTTCTTT. V and J are TRBV18 and TRBJ1-1; the D is unclear. This CDR3 contains 14 residues. Trimming left V 0 bases short and J 5 bases short, with 10 bases between. Germline-derived CDR1 and CDR2 are KGHSH and LQKENI.

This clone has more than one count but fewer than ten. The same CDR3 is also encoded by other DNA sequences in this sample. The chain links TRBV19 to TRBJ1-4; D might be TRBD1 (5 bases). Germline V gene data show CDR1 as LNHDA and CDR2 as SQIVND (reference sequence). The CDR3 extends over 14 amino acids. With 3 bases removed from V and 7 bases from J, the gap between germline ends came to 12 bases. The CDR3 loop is CASSIGTGPEKLFF. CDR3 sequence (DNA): TGTGCCAGTAGTATTGGTACGGGGCCTGAAAAACTGTTTTTT.

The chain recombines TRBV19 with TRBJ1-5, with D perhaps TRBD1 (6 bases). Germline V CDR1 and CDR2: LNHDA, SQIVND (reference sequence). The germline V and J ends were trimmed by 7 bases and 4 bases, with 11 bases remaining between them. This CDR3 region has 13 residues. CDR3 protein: CASTETGNQPQHF. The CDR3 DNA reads TGTGCCAGTACCGAAACAGGGAATCAGCCCCAGCATTTT.

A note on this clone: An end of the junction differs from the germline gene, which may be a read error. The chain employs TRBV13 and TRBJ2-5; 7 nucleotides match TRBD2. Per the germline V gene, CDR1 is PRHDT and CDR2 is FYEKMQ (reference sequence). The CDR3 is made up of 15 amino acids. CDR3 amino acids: CASRLAGRAAETQYF. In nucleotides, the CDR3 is TGTGCCAGCAGGTTAGCGGGCAGGGCGGCAGAGACCCAGTACTTC.

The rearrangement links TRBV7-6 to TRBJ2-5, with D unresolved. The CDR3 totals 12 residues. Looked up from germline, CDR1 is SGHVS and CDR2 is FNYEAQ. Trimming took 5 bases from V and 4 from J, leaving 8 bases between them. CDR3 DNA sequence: TGTGCCAGCAGCCGACAACTAGAGACCCAGTACTTC. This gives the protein CASSRQLETQYF. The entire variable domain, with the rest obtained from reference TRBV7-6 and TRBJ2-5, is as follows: GAGVSQSPRYKVTKRGQDVALRCDPISGHVSLYWYRQALGQGPEFLTYFNYEAQQDKSGLPNDRFSAERPEGSISTLTIQRTEQRDSAMYRCASSRQLETQYFGPGTRLLVL.

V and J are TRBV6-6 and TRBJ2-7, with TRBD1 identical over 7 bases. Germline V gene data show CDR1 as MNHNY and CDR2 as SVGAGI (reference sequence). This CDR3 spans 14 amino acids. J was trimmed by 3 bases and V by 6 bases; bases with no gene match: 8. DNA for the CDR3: TGTGCCAGCAGAAAACGACAGGGCTACTACGAGCAGTACTTC. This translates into CASRKRQGYYEQYF.

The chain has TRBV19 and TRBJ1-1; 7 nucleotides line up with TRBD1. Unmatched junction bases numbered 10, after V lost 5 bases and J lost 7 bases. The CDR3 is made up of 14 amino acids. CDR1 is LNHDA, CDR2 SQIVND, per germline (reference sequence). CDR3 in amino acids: CASSQRQGGGEAFF. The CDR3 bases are TGTGCCAGTAGTCAGCGACAGGGAGGAGGTGAAGCTTTCTTT.

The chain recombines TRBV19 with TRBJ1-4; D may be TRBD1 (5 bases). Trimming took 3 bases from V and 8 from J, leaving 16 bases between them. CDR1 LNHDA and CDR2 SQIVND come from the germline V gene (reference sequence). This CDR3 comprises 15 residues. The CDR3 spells CASSIPTGAGEKLFF. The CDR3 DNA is TGTGCCAGTAGTATCCCCACCGGGGCGGGGGAAAAACTGTTTTTT.

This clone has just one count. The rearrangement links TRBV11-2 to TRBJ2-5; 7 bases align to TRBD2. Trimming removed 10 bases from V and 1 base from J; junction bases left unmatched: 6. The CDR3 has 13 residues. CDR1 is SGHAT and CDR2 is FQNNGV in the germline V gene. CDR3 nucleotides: TGTGCCACCCGGGGGAGGGGCCAAGAGACCCAGTACTTC. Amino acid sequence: CATRGRGQETQYF.